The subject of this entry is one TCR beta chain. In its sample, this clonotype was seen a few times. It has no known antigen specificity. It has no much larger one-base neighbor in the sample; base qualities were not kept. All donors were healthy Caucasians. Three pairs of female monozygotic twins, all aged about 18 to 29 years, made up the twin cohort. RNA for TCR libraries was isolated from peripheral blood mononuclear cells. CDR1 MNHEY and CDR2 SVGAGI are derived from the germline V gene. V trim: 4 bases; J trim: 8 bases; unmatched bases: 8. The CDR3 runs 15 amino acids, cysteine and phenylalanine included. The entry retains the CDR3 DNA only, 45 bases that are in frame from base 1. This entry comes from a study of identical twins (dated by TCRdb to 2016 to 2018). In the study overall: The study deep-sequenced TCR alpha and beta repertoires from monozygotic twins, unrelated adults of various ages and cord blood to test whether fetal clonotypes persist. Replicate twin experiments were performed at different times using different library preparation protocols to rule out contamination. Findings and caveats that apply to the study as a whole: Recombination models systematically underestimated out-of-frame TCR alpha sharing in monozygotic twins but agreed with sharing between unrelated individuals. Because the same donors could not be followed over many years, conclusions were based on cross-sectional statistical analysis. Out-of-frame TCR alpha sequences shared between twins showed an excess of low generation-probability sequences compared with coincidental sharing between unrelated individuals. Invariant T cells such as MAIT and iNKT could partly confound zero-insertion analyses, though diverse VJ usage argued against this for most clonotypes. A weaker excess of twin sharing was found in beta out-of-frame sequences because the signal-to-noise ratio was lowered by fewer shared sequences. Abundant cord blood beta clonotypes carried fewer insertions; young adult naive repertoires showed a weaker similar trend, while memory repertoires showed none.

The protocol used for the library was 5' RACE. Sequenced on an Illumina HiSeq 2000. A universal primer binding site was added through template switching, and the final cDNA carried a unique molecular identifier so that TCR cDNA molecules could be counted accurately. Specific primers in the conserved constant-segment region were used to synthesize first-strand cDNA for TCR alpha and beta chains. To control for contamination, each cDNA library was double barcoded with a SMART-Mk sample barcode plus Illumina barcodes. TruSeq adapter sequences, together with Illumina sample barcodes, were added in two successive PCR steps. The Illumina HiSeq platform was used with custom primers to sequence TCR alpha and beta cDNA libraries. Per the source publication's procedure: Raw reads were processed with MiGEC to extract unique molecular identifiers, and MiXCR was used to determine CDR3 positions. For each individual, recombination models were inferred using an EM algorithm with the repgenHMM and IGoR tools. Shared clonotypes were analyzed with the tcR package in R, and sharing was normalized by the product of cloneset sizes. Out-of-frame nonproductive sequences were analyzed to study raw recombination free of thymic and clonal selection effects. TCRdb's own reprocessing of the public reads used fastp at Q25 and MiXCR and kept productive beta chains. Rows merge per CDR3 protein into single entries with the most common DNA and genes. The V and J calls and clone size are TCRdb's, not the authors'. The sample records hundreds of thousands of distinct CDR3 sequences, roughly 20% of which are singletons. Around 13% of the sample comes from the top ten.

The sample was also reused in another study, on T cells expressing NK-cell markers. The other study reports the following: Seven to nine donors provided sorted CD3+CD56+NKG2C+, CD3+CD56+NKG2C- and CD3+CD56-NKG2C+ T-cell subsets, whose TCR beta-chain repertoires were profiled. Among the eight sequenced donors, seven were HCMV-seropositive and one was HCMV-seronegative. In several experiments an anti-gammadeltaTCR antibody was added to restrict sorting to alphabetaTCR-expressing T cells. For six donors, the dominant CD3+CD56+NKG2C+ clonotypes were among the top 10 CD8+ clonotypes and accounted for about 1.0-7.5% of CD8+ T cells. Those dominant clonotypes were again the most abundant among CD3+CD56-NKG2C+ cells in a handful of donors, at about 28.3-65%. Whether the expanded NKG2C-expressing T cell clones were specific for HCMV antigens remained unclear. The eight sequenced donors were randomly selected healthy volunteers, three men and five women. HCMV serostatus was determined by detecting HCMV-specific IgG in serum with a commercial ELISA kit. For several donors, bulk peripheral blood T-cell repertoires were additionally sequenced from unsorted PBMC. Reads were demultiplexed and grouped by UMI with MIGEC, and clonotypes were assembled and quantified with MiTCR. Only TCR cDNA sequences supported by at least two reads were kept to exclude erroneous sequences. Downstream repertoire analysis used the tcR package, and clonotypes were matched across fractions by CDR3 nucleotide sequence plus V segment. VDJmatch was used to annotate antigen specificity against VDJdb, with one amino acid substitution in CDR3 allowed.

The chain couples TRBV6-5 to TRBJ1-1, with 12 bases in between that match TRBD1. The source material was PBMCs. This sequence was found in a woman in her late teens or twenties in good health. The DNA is TGTGCCAGCAGTTTCGATGGGACAGGGGGCGCCGAAGCTTTCTTT. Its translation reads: CASSFDGTGGAEAFF.